The 27 T cell receptor beta chains below all came from one sample that was sequenced in a study of cytomegalovirus exposure and HLA in healthy donors. Primers: 60 Vbeta forward and 13 Jbeta reverse. Libraries were prepared by immunoSEQ multiplex PCR; TCRdb keeps only in-frame clonotypes and omits some of them. The sample has about 130,000 clones; around 85% are singletons. Sequencing was performed on PBMCs. The receptors were gathered from a young woman in good health and CMV-seropositive.

This clone has more than one count but fewer than ten. J is TRBJ1-2 and V is TRBV27; 7 bases are a match to TRBD1. Germline CDR1 and CDR2: MNHEY and SMNVEV (reference sequence). The CDR3 loop spans 13 amino acids. The V segment lost 4 bases and the J segment 3 bases; nucleotides outside the gene matches: 2. The CDR3 DNA sequence: TGTGCCAGCAGTTCCGACAGGGACTATGGCTACACCTTC. This sequence encodes CASSSDRDYGYTF.

The chain is built from TRBV6-1 and TRBJ1-4; 7 bases agree with TRBD1. Germline CDR1 MNHNS, CDR2 SASEGT. V gave up 4 bases and J gave up 5 bases; unmatched junction bases: 7. The CDR3 sequence is 15 residues long. CDR3 bases: TGTGCCAGCAGTGCTTACGGGACAGAGAATGAAAAACTGTTTTTT. Translation: CASSAYGTENEKLFF.

The chain employs TRBV6-4 and TRBJ1-5, with D possibly being TRBD1 (5 bases). This CDR3 comprises 15 residues. V lost 7 bases and J lost 2, with 15 bases in between. The germline gives CDR1 MRHNA, CDR2 SNTAGT. CDR3 sequence: CASTGTHWGNQPQHF. The CDR3 DNA is TGTGCCAGCACGGGGACTCACTGGGGCAATCAGCCCCAGCATTTT.

The rearrangement joins TRBV7-6 to TRBJ2-3; TRBD2 might be the D (6 bases). Trimming cost V 4 bases and J 4 bases, with 24 bases left between them. Germline CDR1 is SGHVS and CDR2 is FNYEAQ. This CDR3 region has 18 residues. Here the CDR3 reads CASSWNPKGTESADTQYF. The CDR3 nucleotides are TGTGCCAGCAGCTGGAATCCTAAAGGGACTGAGAGCGCAGATACGCAGTATTTT.

This chain connects TRBV6-1 to TRBJ2-7; TRBD2 matches 13 bases. This CDR3 spans 13 amino acids. CDR1 and CDR2 from the germline V gene are MNHNS and SASEGT. V gave up 8 bases and J gave up 2 bases; unmatched junction bases: 0. The CDR3: CASGTSGAYEQYF. CDR3 DNA sequence: TGTGCCAGCGGGACTAGCGGGGCCTACGAGCAGTACTTC.

The genes are TRBV4-1 and TRBJ2-7; 7 bases are a match to TRBD1. The germline V gene has CDR1 MGHRA and CDR2 YSYEKL. This CDR3 comprises 16 residues. After removal of 0 bases from V and 4 bases from J, the junction contained 9 bases not matched to a gene. The CDR3 sequence: CASSQERGGDSYEQYF. Here the CDR3 DNA reads TGCGCCAGCAGCCAAGAAAGAGGGGGCGATTCATACGAGCAGTACTTC.

The chain links TRBV5-8 to TRBJ1-1, with no clear D. There are 14 residues in the CDR3. The V end was cut by 4 bases, the J end by 5 bases, with 15 bases between. The germline CDR1 and CDR2 sequences are SGHTS and YDEGEE. The CDR3 sequence is CASSREAGRTEAFF. The CDR3 DNA sequence: TGTGCCAGCAGCCGTGAGGCTGGTAGGACTGAAGCTTTCTTT.

The chain links TRBV9 to TRBJ2-6; TRBD1 is a possible D gene (6 bases). CDR1 and CDR2 (germline): SGDLS, YYNGEE. V dropped 2 bases and J dropped 4 bases, with 10 bases sitting between them. This CDR3 is built from 15 residues. The CDR3 DNA sequence: TGTGCCAGCAGCGTTTCAGGGGACGGGGCCAACGTCCTGACTTTC. Its translation is CASSVSGDGANVLTF.

V and J are TRBV2 and TRBJ1-1, with 8 nucleotides matching TRBD1. The CDR3 has 14 residues. Germline V gene lookup returns CDR1 SNHLY and CDR2 FYNNEI. The J segment lost 7 bases and the V segment lost 6 bases, leaving 10 bases of the junction unmatched. This chain's CDR3 is CASSGTGGPIEAFF. CDR3 in DNA: TGTGCCAGCAGCGGGACAGGCGGCCCGATTGAAGCTTTCTTT.

The chain combines TRBV30 with TRBJ1-3; tentative D call: TRBD1 (5 bases). The CDR3 runs 15 residues. Germline loops: CDR1 GTSNPN, CDR2 SVGIG (reference sequence). Trimming stripped 1 base from V and 4 bases from J, with 14 bases between. The CDR3: CAWSGEQAFGNTIYF. The CDR3 DNA reads TGTGCCTGGAGTGGGGAACAGGCCTTCGGAAACACCATATATTTT.

J is TRBJ2-5 and V is TRBV7-8; TRBD2 agrees at 10 bases. Per germline, CDR1 SGHVS and CDR2 FQNEAQ. The CDR3 extends over 18 amino acids. V lost 5 bases and J lost 4; bases outside the gene matches: 16. This CDR3 reads CASSLLLAGAWGGETQYF. In DNA form, the CDR3 reads TGTGCCAGCAGCCTCTTGCTAGCGGGGGCCTGGGGTGGAGAGACCCAGTACTTC. The full variable domain, with the rest looked up from reference TRBV7-8 and TRBJ2-5, is GAGVSQSPRYKVAKRGQDVALRCDPISGHVSLFWYQQALGQGPEFLTYFQNEAQLDKSGLPSDRFFAERPEGSVSTLKIQRTQQEDSAVYLCASSLLLAGAWGGETQYFGPGTRLLVL.

CDR3 residues: CASSEAPGGPYEQYF. Written as DNA, the CDR3 is TGTGCCAGCAGTGAAGCCCCGGGGGGTCCCTACGAGCAGTACTTC. The rearrangement links TRBV2 to TRBJ2-7, with 7 positions matching TRBD2. J gave up 2 bases and V 0 bases, and 4 bases lay outside the gene matches. CDR1 is SNHLY, CDR2 FYNNEI, per germline. The CDR3 extends over 15 amino acids. The complete variable domain, with remaining parts taken from reference TRBV2 and TRBJ2-7, reads EPEVTQTPSHQVTQMGQEVILRCVPISNHLYFYWYRQILGQKVEFLVSFYNNEISEKSEIFDDQFSVERPDGSNFTLKIRSTKLEDSAMYFCASSEAPGGPYEQYFGPGTRLTVT.

This chain's CDR3 is CASSVETGGAYTEAFF. CDR3 coding DNA: TGTGCCAGCAGCGTAGAGACAGGGGGCGCGTATACTGAAGCTTTCTTT. The chain links TRBV9 to TRBJ1-1; 10 bases match TRBD1. The trim removed 0 bases at V and 5 bases at J, leaving 7 bases unmatched. The germline gives CDR1 SGDLS, CDR2 YYNGEE. CDR3 length equals 16 residues.

The chain links TRBV9 to TRBJ2-1; 7 bases line up with TRBD1. The CDR3 runs 16 residues. The germline V gene has CDR1 SGDLS and CDR2 YYNGEE. V was clipped by 0 bases and J by 4 bases; unmatched bases: 7. The CDR3 sequence: CASSVEATGNYNEQFF. The CDR3, as DNA: TGTGCCAGCAGCGTAGAAGCGACAGGGAATTACAATGAGCAGTTCTTC.

The chain joins TRBV19 to TRBJ2-7, with D maybe TRBD1 (6 bases). The V gene lost 6 bases and the J gene lost 6 bases, with 24 bases spanning the gap. Germline assignment: CDR1 LNHDA and CDR2 SQIVND (reference sequence). The CDR3 runs 16 residues. CDR3 in amino acids: CASSSLTGSSFGEQYF. The DNA of the CDR3 is TGTGCCAGTAGCAGCTTGACAGGTTCTTCCTTCGGCGAGCAGTACTTC.

This chain links TRBV5-1 with TRBJ1-1; TRBD1 matches 10 bases. The V segment lost 4 bases and the J segment 8 bases; nucleotides outside the gene matches: 14. Germline CDR1 is SGHRS and CDR2 is YFSETQ. This CDR3 spans 16 amino acids. The CDR3 DNA reads as TGCGCCAGCAGCAGAGGGGACAGGGGCGCTCTAACGGAAGCTTTCTTT. It is translated as CASSRGDRGALTEAFF.

The chain is built from TRBV2 and TRBJ1-5; the D is unclear. V dropped 4 bases and J dropped 11 bases, with 9 bases sitting between them. CDR1 SNHLY and CDR2 FYNNEI come from the germline V gene. The CDR3 length is 11 residues. CDR3 sequence: CASSAGSAQHF. The CDR3 nucleotides read TGTGCCAGCAGTGCGGGATCAGCCCAGCATTTT.

J is TRBJ1-1 and V is TRBV5-1; no definite D call. The CDR3 runs 14 residues. Trimming stripped 0 bases from V and 7 bases from J, with 13 bases between. Germline loops: CDR1 SGHRS, CDR2 YFSETQ. This CDR3 reads CASSLVGRENEAFF. Here the CDR3 DNA reads TGCGCCAGCAGCTTGGTCGGCCGGGAGAATGAAGCTTTCTTT.

The V and J genes are TRBV5-1 and TRBJ1-2; D is possibly TRBD1 (6 bases). The CDR3 sequence is 13 residues long. Germline V CDR1 and CDR2: SGHRS, YFSETQ. V was shortened by 4 bases and J by 6 bases, with 13 bases between the two germline ends. CDR3 in amino acids: CASSIQGLDGYTF. CDR3 nucleotide sequence: TGCGCCAGCAGCATCCAGGGGTTAGATGGCTACACCTTC.

This clone was seen just once. The gene calls are TRBV28 and TRBJ2-3, with D perhaps TRBD2 (6 bases). The CDR3 is made up of 15 amino acids. V was cut by 3 bases and J by 5 bases, with 15 bases left in between. The germline gives CDR1 MDHEN, CDR2 SYDVKM. The CDR3 DNA follows: TGTGCCAGCAGTTTGCCCGGGACTCGCGGAGATACGCAGTATTTT. Protein sequence: CASSLPGTRGDTQYF.

This clone was seen only once. The V gene is TRBV5-6, the J gene TRBJ1-2; D possibly corresponds to TRBD1 (6 bases). V was cut by 0 bases and J by 6 bases, with 9 bases left in between. The germline CDR1 and CDR2 sequences are SGHDT and YYEEEE. This CDR3 region has 13 residues. CDR3 sequence: CASSLATGNGYTF. CDR3 nucleotides: TGTGCCAGCAGCTTGGCCACAGGGAATGGCTACACCTTC.

The chain carries TRBV28 and TRBJ1-1; D is undetermined. V gave up 10 bases and J gave up 4 bases, with 19 bases separating them. CDR3 length: 14 amino acids. Per the germline V gene, CDR1 is MDHEN and CDR2 is SYDVKM. CDR3 DNA sequence: TGTGCCAACAGCCCCAGGTCGGGGTCCACTGAAGCTTTCTTT. Residues: CANSPRSGSTEAFF.

This rearrangement joins TRBV15 to TRBJ2-5, with 9 bases identical to TRBD2. After removal of 2 bases from V and 4 bases from J, the junction contained 8 bases not matched to a gene. The V gene's germline CDR1 is LNHNV and CDR2 YYDKDF (reference sequence). The CDR3 has 16 amino acids. CDR3 residues: CATSRLLAGLSETQYF. CDR3 DNA sequence: TGTGCCACCAGCAGACTGCTAGCGGGACTCTCAGAGACCCAGTACTTC.

This clone has just one count. V gene TRBV19 combines with J gene TRBJ1-5; D may be TRBD1 (5 bases). V was cut by 7 bases and J by 6 bases, with 10 bases left in between. The CDR3 has 12 amino acids. Germline-derived CDR1 and CDR2 are LNHDA and SQIVND (reference sequence). DNA for the CDR3: TGTGCCAGTAAGGAAAGGGGTCAGCCCCAGCATTTT. This encodes CASKERGQPQHF.

The chain links TRBV30 to TRBJ2-2, with D tentatively TRBD2 (7 bases). The length of the CDR3 is 15 residues. Germline lookup yields CDR1 GTSNPN and CDR2 SVGIG (reference sequence). The ends were cut back, 4 bases at V and 6 bases at J, with 18 bases in the middle. The DNA of the CDR3 is TGTGCCTGGACTATACGGGGGCTAGCGGCCGGGGAGCTGTTTTTT. Amino acids: CAWTIRGLAAGELFF.

This clone was recorded a few times. V usage is TRBV30 and J usage is TRBJ1-2; the D is unclear. Germline assignment: CDR1 GTSNPN and CDR2 SVGIG (reference sequence). The ends were cut back, 0 bases at V and 8 bases at J, with 16 bases in the middle. CDR3 length equals 14 residues. The CDR3: CAWSVRNTGKGYTF. CDR3 coding DNA: TGTGCCTGGAGTGTACGGAATACGGGGAAGGGCTACACCTTC.

The V gene is TRBV6-4, the J gene TRBJ2-3; 8 bases agree with TRBD2. Germline V lookup: CDR1 MRHNA, CDR2 SNTAGT. Trimming at V came to 0 bases and at J to 6 bases, leaving 8 bases not matched to a gene. The CDR3 spans 16 residues. The CDR3 sequence: CASSDSAAGGGDTQYF. The CDR3 DNA reads as TGTGCCAGCAGTGACTCGGCGGCGGGAGGAGGGGATACGCAGTATTTT.